The rows below give T cell receptor beta chains drawn from one sample of a study of T cell changes during pregnancy in multiple sclerosis. Only in-frame clones appear in the TCRdb table, and some are missing; sequencing was by immunoSEQ multiplex PCR. Altogether fewer than 15,000 clones are present, roughly 86% being singletons, with the ten largest covering approximately 8.2%. Sequenced here: CD8+ T cells from peripheral blood mononuclear cells, sampled in the first trimester of pregnancy. These receptors all stem from a female donor with multiple sclerosis, enrolled in a pregnancy study. Both conserved end residues are part of each CDR3. D genes are given only for firm matches. Clone size is stated in some rows and not others, as once, few, many or a class when expanded.

cdr3_aa cdr3_nt j_call d_call v_call clone_size
CASSPSGQGNTEAFF TGTGCCAGCAGCCCATCCGGGCAGGGGAACACTGAAGCTTTCTTT TRBJ1-1 - TRBV13 -
CASSFRRDRGFTEAFF TGTGCCAGCAGTTTTCGGAGGGACAGGGGGTTTACTGAAGCTTTCTTT TRBJ1-1 TRBD1 TRBV27 -
CASSSGSYGYTF TGTGCCAGCAGCTCGGGGAGCTATGGCTACACCTTC TRBJ1-2 - TRBV4-2 -
CASSIDSRLNYGYTF TGTGCCAGCAGCATAGACAGTAGACTTAACTATGGCTACACCTTC TRBJ1-2 - TRBV5-5 -
CASSDSAGGYNEQFF TGTGCCAGCAGTGACTCAGCGGGGGGCTACAATGAGCAGTTCTTC TRBJ2-1 TRBD2 TRBV6-4 medium-sized
CASSQGRDGPESLNTEAFF TGTGCCAGCAGCCAAGGGCGGGACGGCCCTGAGAGTTTGAACACTGAAGCTTTCTTT TRBJ1-1 - TRBV4-2 -
CATSRGDSVRGKGQTKVKSGTQYF TGTGCCACCAGCAGAGGTGATTCAGTGCGGGGAAAGGGACAGACGAAAGTCAAATCGGGGACCCAGTACTTC TRBJ2-5 - TRBV15 -
CASSYSLDINEQYF TGTGCCAGCAGCTATTCACTGGACATCAACGAGCAGTACTTC TRBJ2-7 - TRBV13 -
CASSWGTGGDADTQYF TGTGCCAGCAGCTGGGGGACAGGGGGCGACGCAGATACGCAGTATTTT TRBJ2-3 TRBD1 TRBV5-6 -
CASSASALQETQYF TGTGCCAGCAGCGCGAGCGCACTCCAAGAGACCCAGTACTTC TRBJ2-5 - TRBV9 -
CASSLEAGGHYGYTF TGTGCCAGCAGCTTGGAGGCAGGGGGCCACTATGGCTACACCTTC TRBJ1-2 TRBD1 TRBV5-6 -
CASSLVGGASYNEQFF TGTGCCAGCAGCTTAGTCGGGGGGGCCTCCTACAATGAGCAGTTCTTC TRBJ2-1 TRBD2 TRBV7-2 -
CASSLGARRQPQHF TGTGCCAGCAGCTTAGGAGCCCGGCGGCAGCCCCAGCATTTT TRBJ1-5 - TRBV13 -
CASSERGTGSYEQYF TGTGCCAGCAGTGAACGTGGGACAGGGTCCTACGAGCAGTACTTC TRBJ2-7 TRBD1 TRBV6-1 -
CASSLAQAGATEAFF TGTGCCAGCAGCTTGGCGCAGGCGGGTGCCACTGAAGCTTTCTTT TRBJ1-1 - TRBV5-5 -
CASSPTGVVPEAFF TGTGCCAGCAGTCCGACAGGGGTGGTTCCTGAAGCTTTCTTT TRBJ1-1 TRBD1 TRBV5-4 -
CASSQWAPGDIQYF TGTGCCAGCAGCCAATGGGCTCCGGGAGACATTCAGTACTTC TRBJ2-4 - TRBV14 -
CASSIVSGGADTQYF TGTGCCAGTAGTATCGTTAGCGGGGGAGCAGATACGCAGTATTTT TRBJ2-3 TRBD2 TRBV19 -
CASSHLQGYEQYF TGTGCCAGTAGTCACCTACAGGGGTACGAGCAGTACTTC TRBJ2-7 TRBD1 TRBV19 -
CASRRLTGLEEQYF TGTGCCAGCAGGAGACTGACAGGCCTGGAAGAGCAGTACTTC TRBJ2-7 - TRBV6-4 -
CASSFGSRPGNTIYF TGTGCCAGCAGTTTCGGGTCGCGGCCTGGAAACACCATATATTTT TRBJ1-3 - TRBV28 once
CAWSSDREYNSPLHF TGTGCCTGGAGTTCGGACAGGGAGTATAATTCACCCCTCCACTTT TRBJ1-6 TRBD1 TRBV30 -
CASSMYSNQPQHF TGTGCCAGCAGTATGTATAGCAATCAGCCCCAGCATTTT TRBJ1-5 - TRBV27 -
CASSQNTGVRRGYTF TGTGCCAGCAGCCAAAACACAGGGGTGCGCCGAGGCTACACCTTC TRBJ1-2 TRBD1 TRBV7-9 -
CASTVLTGTGIDEQFF TGTGCCAGCACCGTATTGACAGGAACAGGGATCGATGAGCAGTTCTTC TRBJ2-1 - TRBV5-6 -
CASSQPWGQGGHTEAFF TGCGCCAGCAGCCAACCGTGGGGACAGGGCGGGCACACTGAAGCTTTCTTT TRBJ1-1 TRBD1 TRBV4-3 -
CASSRELRWNTEAFF TGTGCCAGCAGCCGGGAGCTGAGATGGAACACTGAAGCTTTCTTT TRBJ1-1 - TRBV7-9 -
CASSRQGFDEQYF TGTGCCTCCTCCCGACAGGGCTTTGACGAGCAGTACTTC TRBJ2-7 TRBD1 TRBV30 once
CASSYTSSGEAFF TGTGCCAGCAGTTACACCTCTAGTGGGGAAGCTTTCTTT TRBJ1-1 - TRBV6-6 -
CASSPWTGVTGEQYF TGTGCCAGCAGCCCTTGGACAGGGGTAACAGGCGAGCAGTACTTC TRBJ2-7 TRBD1 TRBV4-2 -
CASSLARTTNEKLFF TGTGCCAGCAGCTTAGCGCGCACGACTAATGAAAAACTGTTTTTT TRBJ1-4 - TRBV7-9 -
CASTLGVSGNTIYF TGTGCCAGCACCTTGGGAGTTTCTGGAAACACCATATATTTT TRBJ1-3 - TRBV6-1 -
CASSTQATNEKLFF TGTGCCAGCAGCACACAGGCAACTAATGAAAAACTGTTTTTT TRBJ1-4 - TRBV13 -
CASSLSNRDATEAFF TGTGCCAGCTCCTTAAGTAACAGGGACGCGACTGAAGCTTTCTTT TRBJ1-1 - TRBV6-5 -
CASSSHTGDRVEWPQHF TGTGCCAGCAGTTCACACACCGGAGACAGGGTTGAATGGCCCCAGCATTTT TRBJ1-5 TRBD1 TRBV27 -
CASSTGPRQETQYF TGTGCCAGCAGCACAGGGCCCCGGCAAGAGACCCAGTACTTC TRBJ2-5 - TRBV9 -
CASSFSGAEAFF TGTGCCAGCAGCTTCTCCGGGGCTGAAGCTTTCTTT TRBJ1-1 - TRBV7-9 -
CASSSPKRLVNIQYF TGTGCCAGCAGCTCACCAAAACGGTTGGTGAACATTCAGTACTTC TRBJ2-4 - TRBV5-6 -
CASSQGSAAKTNEKLFF TGCGCCAGCAGCCAAGGATCTGCGGCTAAAACTAATGAAAAACTGTTTTTT TRBJ1-4 - TRBV4-3 -
CASSSGEINEQYF TGTGCCAGTAGTTCCGGGGAGATCAACGAGCAGTACTTC TRBJ2-7 - TRBV19 -
CASSDEEGAAEAFF TGTGCCAGCAGTGACGAGGAGGGGGCGGCTGAAGCTTTCTTT TRBJ1-1 TRBD1 TRBV6-4 medium-sized
CASSESLDRVYNEQFF TGTGCCAGCAGTGAATCGTTGGACAGGGTCTACAATGAGCAGTTCTTC TRBJ2-1 TRBD1 TRBV2 -
CASSSRGRGDPTDTQYF TGTGCCAGCAGCTCTCGGGGGCGGGGGGACCCCACAGATACGCAGTATTTT TRBJ2-3 TRBD2 TRBV28 -